The present TCR beta chain was sequenced within a study listed by TCRdb under 2016. Broadly, across the study: The research examined where HIV persistence comes from in people whose immune systems controlled HIV infection without treatment.

This clonotype was counted a few times. There is no known antigen for this receptor. No much larger clonotype is one base removed from it; base qualities were not supplied. The CDR1 and CDR2 encoded by the germline V gene are SGHNT and YENEEA. Spanning cysteine to phenylalanine, the CDR3 consists of 13 amino acids. Of all the DNA, just the CDR3 is kept, 39 bases in frame from base 1. The junction shows trimming of 5 bases on V and 0 bases on J, plus 7 bases between the germline ends. The library came from 5' RACE. The sequencer was an Illumina HiSeq 2000. In TCRdb, the public reads were trimmed at Q25 with fastp and aligned with MiXCR, with productive beta chains retained. Rows are combined by CDR3 protein, so each entry shows the most common genes and DNA. The sample profile shows about 3,000 distinct CDR3 sequences; approximately 7.2% of them were found once. The biggest ten clones account for about 6.5% of the sample.

Here the chain combines TRBV11-3 and TRBJ2-5; matching of 6 bases hints at TRBD2 as the D gene. The clonotype was recovered from a female donor with HIV. Sequenced input: total memory T cells from blood PBMCs. The cell subset or site label, read with the paper, signifies: transitional memory CD4+ T cells. The CDR3 protein sequence reads: CASSPGDQETQYF. At the DNA level, the sequence is TGTGCCAGCAGCCCGGGAGACCAAGAGACCCAGTACTTC. This CDR3, with the reference TRBV11-3 and TRBJ2-5 proteins standing in past its ends, gives the full variable domain EAGVVQSPRYKIIEKKQPVAFWCNPISGHNTLYWYLQNLGQGPELLIRYENEEAVDDSQLPKDRFSAERLKGVDSTLKIQPAELGDSAVYLCASSPGDQETQYFGPGTRLLVL.